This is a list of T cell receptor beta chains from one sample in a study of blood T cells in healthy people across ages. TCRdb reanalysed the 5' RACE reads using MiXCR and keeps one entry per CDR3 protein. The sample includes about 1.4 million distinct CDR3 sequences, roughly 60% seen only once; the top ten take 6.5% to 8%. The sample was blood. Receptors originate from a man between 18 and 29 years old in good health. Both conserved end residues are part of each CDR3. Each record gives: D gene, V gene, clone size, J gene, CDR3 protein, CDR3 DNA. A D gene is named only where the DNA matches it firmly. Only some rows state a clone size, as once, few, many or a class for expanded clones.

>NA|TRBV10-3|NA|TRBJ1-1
CAIRRVTADTEAFF
TGTGCCATCAGAAGGGTTACAGCGGACACTGAAGCTTTCTTT
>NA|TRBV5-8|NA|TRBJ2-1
CATAVYKQFF
TGTGCCACCGCGGTGTATAAGCAGTTCTTC
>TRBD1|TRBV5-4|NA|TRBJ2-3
CASSPTGTGADTQYF
TGTGCCAGCAGCCCGACCGGGACAGGGGCGGATACGCAGTATTTT
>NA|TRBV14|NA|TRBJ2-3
CASSRATRRDTQYF
TGTGCCAGCAGCCGAGCAACCAGGCGAGATACGCAGTATTTT
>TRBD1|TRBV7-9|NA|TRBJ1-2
CASGTGSYTF
TGTGCCAGCGGGACAGGGAGTTACACCTTC
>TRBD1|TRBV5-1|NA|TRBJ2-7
CASSQGTGPHEQYF
TGCGCCAGCAGCCAAGGGACAGGGCCCCACGAGCAGTACTTC
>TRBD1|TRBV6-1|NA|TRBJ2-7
CASSDPRTGTYEQYF
TGTGCCAGCAGTGACCCGCGGACAGGGACCTACGAGCAGTACTTC
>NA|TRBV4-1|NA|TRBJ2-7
CASSQDSGPEQYF
TGCGCCAGCAGCCAAGACTCAGGGCCCGAGCAGTACTTC
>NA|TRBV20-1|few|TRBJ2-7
CSASRGTLYEQYF
TGCAGTGCTAGTAGGGGGACCCTCTACGAGCAGTACTTC
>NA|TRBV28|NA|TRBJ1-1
CASSWAPGRWNTEAFF
TGTGCCAGCAGTTGGGCCCCCGGACGATGGAACACTGAAGCTTTCTTT
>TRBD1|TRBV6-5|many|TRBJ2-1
CASSYDREINEQFF
TGTGCCAGCAGTTACGACAGGGAAATAAATGAGCAGTTCTTC
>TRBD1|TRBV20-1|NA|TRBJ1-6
CSATDRGPGQYYNSPLHF
TGCAGTGCGACTGACAGGGGCCCCGGCCAATACTATAATTCACCCCTCCACTTT
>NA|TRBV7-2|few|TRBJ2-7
CASSLARSGNRDYEQYF
TGTGCCAGCAGCTTAGCCCGATCGGGGAACAGGGACTACGAGCAGTACTTC
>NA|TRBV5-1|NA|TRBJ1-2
CASSPGQRRLYGYTF
TGCGCCAGCAGCCCGGGACAACGAAGACTCTATGGCTACACCTTC
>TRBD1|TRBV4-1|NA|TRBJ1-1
CASSQVGQGAREAFF
TGCGCCAGCAGCCAAGTGGGACAGGGGGCGCGGGAAGCTTTCTTT
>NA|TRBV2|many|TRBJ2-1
CASSMRLHENEQFF
TGTGCCAGCAGTATGCGACTCCACGAAAATGAGCAGTTCTTC
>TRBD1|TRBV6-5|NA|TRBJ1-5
CASSSTRGQGGNQPQHF
TGTGCCAGCAGTTCTACTCGCGGACAGGGTGGCAATCAGCCCCAGCATTTT
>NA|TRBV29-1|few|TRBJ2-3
CSVARARDTQYF
TGCAGCGTTGCCAGGGCGAGGGATACGCAGTATTTT
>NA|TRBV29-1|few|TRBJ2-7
CSVLSSREQYF
TGCAGCGTTCTAAGCAGCCGCGAGCAGTACTTC
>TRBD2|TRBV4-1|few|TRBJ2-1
CASSQARGLGRNEQFF
TGCGCCAGCAGCCAAGCCCGAGGACTAGGTCGTAATGAGCAGTTCTTC
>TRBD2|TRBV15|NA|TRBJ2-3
CATSRVASGSTDTQYF
TGTGCCACCAGCAGAGTTGCTAGCGGGAGCACAGATACGCAGTATTTT
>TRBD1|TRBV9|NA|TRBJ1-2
CASSVDRGLGGYGYTF
TGTGCCAGCAGCGTAGACAGGGGGCTAGGTGGCTATGGCTACACCTTC
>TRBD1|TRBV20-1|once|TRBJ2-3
CSAGPGTGRPDTQYF
TGCAGTGCTGGGCCTGGGACAGGGAGGCCAGATACGCAGTATTTT
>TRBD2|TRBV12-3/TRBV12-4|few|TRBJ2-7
CASRAGEDREQYF
TGTGCCAGCAGGGCGGGAGAGGATCGCGAGCAGTACTTC
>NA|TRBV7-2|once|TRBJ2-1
CASSPPGLDASYNEQFF
TGTGCCAGCAGCCCTCCCGGGCTCGACGCGAGCTACAATGAGCAGTTCTTC
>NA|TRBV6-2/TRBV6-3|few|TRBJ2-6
CASTETEGGSGANVLTF
TGTGCCAGCACCGAGACAGAGGGGGGCTCTGGGGCCAACGTCCTGACTTTC
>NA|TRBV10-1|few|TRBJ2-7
CASSETGTSHYEQYF
TGCGCCAGCAGTGAGACCGGGACATCACATTACGAGCAGTACTTC
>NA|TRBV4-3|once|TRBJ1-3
CASSQGIDTIYF
TGCGCCAGCAGCCAAGGAATCGACACCATATATTTT
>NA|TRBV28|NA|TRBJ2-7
CASGLFGTLQYF
TGTGCCAGCGGCTTATTTGGGACATTGCAGTACTTC
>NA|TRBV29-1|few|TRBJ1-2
CSVRDTYGYTF
TGCAGCGTCCGTGATACATATGGCTACACCTTC
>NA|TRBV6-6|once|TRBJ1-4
CASSYEGLNEKLFF
TGTGCCAGCAGTTACGAGGGACTTAATGAAAAACTGTTTTTT
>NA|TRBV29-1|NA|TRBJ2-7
CSVERPGLSSSYEQYF
TGCAGCGTTGAAAGGCCGGGACTTTCTTCCTCCTACGAGCAGTACTTC
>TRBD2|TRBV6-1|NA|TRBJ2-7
CASSEMKREVYEQYF
TGTGCCAGCAGTGAAATGAAGCGGGAGGTTTACGAGCAGTACTTC
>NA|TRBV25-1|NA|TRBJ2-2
CASSDPEQRNTGELFF
TGTGCCAGCAGTGATCCCGAGCAGCGGAACACCGGGGAGCTGTTTTTT
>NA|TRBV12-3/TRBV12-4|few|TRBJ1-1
CASSYAQGNTEAFF
TGTGCCAGCAGTTACGCACAGGGGAACACTGAAGCTTTCTTT
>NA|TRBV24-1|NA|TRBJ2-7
CATSDSTYYEQYF
TGTGCCACCAGTGACTCTACATATTACGAGCAGTACTTC
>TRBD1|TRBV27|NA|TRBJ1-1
CASSWGQGDPEAFF
TGTGCCAGCAGTTGGGGACAGGGGGACCCTGAAGCTTTCTTT
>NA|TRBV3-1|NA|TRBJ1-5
CASSQMSNQPQHF
TGCGCCAGCAGCCAGATGAGCAATCAGCCCCAGCATTTT
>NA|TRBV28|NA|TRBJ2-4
CASSFVAGPNIQYF
TGTGCCAGCAGTTTTGTTGCAGGTCCCAACATTCAGTACTTC
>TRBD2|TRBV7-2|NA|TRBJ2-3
CASRTSGLDTQYF
TGTGCCAGCCGGACTAGCGGTCTCGATACGCAGTATTTT